The clone carrying this TCR beta chain was seen a few times. Germline CDR1 and CDR2: KGHSH and LQKENI. The CDR3 length is 17 residues. V was pared by 3 bases and J by 3 bases, with 11 bases of the junction left unmatched. Profiled with immunoSEQ multiplex PCR; TCRdb holds only in-frame clones, not every one. The sample lists tens of thousands of clones, roughly 87% occurring once. This record belongs to a study of blood T cell repertoires in COVID-19. Study-wide background: Acute and convalescent COVID-19 specimens originated in the United States, Italy and Spain. PBMCs, B-cell-depleted T cells, or T cells were the source of the cDNA or gDNA that made up the material.

The specimen sequenced was peripheral blood. The genes are TRBV18 and TRBJ1-1; 9 bases line up with TRBD1. The receptor's source is a human donor in a cohort sampled during active COVID-19. Written as DNA, the CDR3 is TGTGCCAGCTCACCTGAGACAGGGGGGTTCTCCTACACTGAAGCTTTCTTT. It translates to CASSPETGGFSYTEAFF.